The 26 T cell receptor beta chains in this list originate from one sample, sequenced in a study of patients and donors after allogeneic stem cell transplantation. TCRdb analysed the RT-PCR reads with MiXCR anew, one entry per CDR3 protein. In the table there are approximately 160,000 distinct CDR3 sequences, approximately 24% of which are singletons. The sample taken for sequencing was blood, either unsorted or a sorted T cell fraction (not recorded which). These receptors all come from a human donor who was either an allogeneic HSCT recipient or a stem cell or donor lymphocyte infusion donor (not recorded which). It is not recorded whose cells these are; they may come from a transplant donor.

The J gene is TRBJ1-1, the V gene TRBV7-3, with D tentatively TRBD1 (6 bases). V was trimmed by 5 bases and J by 8 bases, leaving 12 bases between them. The CDR3 runs 12 residues. The germline gives CDR1 SGHTA, CDR2 FQGTGA. DNA of the CDR3: TGTGCCAGCAGCCAGGGACACCCAGAAGCTTTCTTT. Protein product: CASSQGHPEAFF. The full variable domain, in which reference TRBV7-3 and TRBJ1-1 provide the parts outside the CDR3, is GAGVSQTPSNKVTEKGKYVELRCDPISGHTALYWYRQSLGQGPEFLIYFQGTGAADDSGLPNDRFFAVRPEGSVSTLKIQRTERGDSAVYLCASSQGHPEAFFGQGTRLTVV.

This clonotype was seen a handful of times. This chain connects TRBV5-1 to TRBJ1-1, with D possibly being TRBD1 (5 bases). The CDR3 sequence is 14 residues long. Germline lookup yields CDR1 SGHRS and CDR2 YFSETQ. Deletions cut 0 bases from V and 1 base from J, with 7 bases between. The CDR3 protein is CASSLEGPNTEAFF. The CDR3, as DNA: TGCGCCAGCAGCTTGGAGGGGCCGAACACTGAAGCTTTCTTT. Full variable domain (rest looked up from reference TRBV5-1 and TRBJ1-1): KAGVTQTPRYLIKTRGQQVTLSCSPISGHRSVSWYQQTPGQGLQFLFEYFSETQRNKGNFPGRFSGRQFSNSRSEMNVSTLELGDSALYLCASSLEGPNTEAFFGQGTRLTVV.

This clonotype was seen only once. The rearrangement uses TRBV5-6 and TRBJ2-3, with TRBD1 identical over 9 bases. Trimming took 3 bases from V and 6 from J; bases not matched to a gene: 8. There are 15 residues in the CDR3. In germline, CDR1 is SGHDT, CDR2 YYEEEE. The CDR3 sequence: CASSYGTGPADTQYF. The CDR3, as DNA: TGTGCCAGCAGCTACGGGACAGGGCCCGCGGATACGCAGTATTTT.

This clonotype was counted only a few times. V and J are TRBV3-1 and TRBJ2-3; no reliable D call. From germline, CDR1 is LGHDT and CDR2 YNNKEL (reference sequence). There are 12 residues in the CDR3. V was pared by 0 bases and J by 5 bases, with 3 bases between. CDR3 nucleotide sequence: TGTGCCAGCAGCCAAGAGGGAGATACGCAGTATTTT. Amino acids: CASSQEGDTQYF.

The sample holds one count of this clonotype. The chain employs TRBV21-1 and TRBJ2-3; TRBD1 was called by the table and not checked on the DNA. TRBV21-1 is marked as a pseudogene. The CDR3 has 17 amino acids. The chain's CDR3 is CASSEPSPGQGTDTQYF. CDR3 sequence (DNA): TGTGCCAGCAGCGAGCCATCCCCGGGACAGGGCACAGATACGCAGTATTTT.

This chain uses TRBV12-3 or TRBV12-4 with TRBJ2-6, with 7 bases fitting TRBD1. The CDR3 runs to 20 residues. The junction had 15 bases not matched to a gene; V was cut back by 4 bases and J by 0 bases. CDR3 sequence reads: CASSSSGTATLFSGANVLTF. CDR3 bases: TGTGCCAGCAGTTCTTCCGGGACAGCCACCCTCTTCTCTGGGGCCAACGTCCTGACTTTC.

This clonotype showed up just a few times. This chain uses TRBV18 with TRBJ2-1, with 7 bases aligning to TRBD1. CDR3 size: 13 residues. The J segment lost 10 bases and the V segment lost 4 bases, leaving 7 bases of the junction unmatched. Germline V lookup: CDR1 KGHSH, CDR2 LQKENI. The CDR3 here is CASSRQGKIEQFF. The CDR3 DNA reads TGTGCCAGCTCACGACAGGGCAAGATCGAGCAGTTCTTC.

This chain links TRBV6-5 with TRBJ2-1; 10 nucleotides line up with TRBD2. The V and J ends lost 5 bases and 5 bases, in that order; junction bases with no gene match: 6. Germline CDR1 MNHEY, CDR2 SVGAGI. This CDR3 has 15 amino acids. The CDR3 DNA is TGTGCCAGCAGTATAGCGGGGGGATCGAACAATGAGCAGTTCTTC. This sequence encodes CASSIAGGSNNEQFF.

At least ten counts were recorded for this clonotype. The chain is built from TRBV29-1 and TRBJ1-2; D is unresolved. CDR3 length equals 10 residues. Per the germline V gene, CDR1 is SQVTM and CDR2 is ANQGSEA. Trimming pared 4 bases from V and 6 bases from J, leaving 6 bases between. CDR3 amino acids: CSVGRNGYTF. The CDR3 coding sequence is TGCAGCGTTGGGAGGAATGGCTACACCTTC. Together with reference TRBV29-1 and TRBJ1-2, the CDR3 gives the full variable domain: SAVISQKPSRDICQRGTSLTIQCQVDSQVTMMFWYRQQPGQSLTLIATANQGSEATYESGFVIDKFPISRPNLTFSTLTVSNMSPEDSSIYLCSVGRNGYTFGSGTRLTVV.

This clonotype has a handful of counts. V and J are TRBV14 and TRBJ2-1; 9 bases map to TRBD2. Germline CDR1 and CDR2: SGHDN and FVKESK. The ends lost 8 bases at V and 7 bases at J; junction bases unmatched: 6. The CDR3 covers 13 residues. The CDR3 loop reads CASFAGGRNEQFF. As DNA, the CDR3 is TGTGCCAGCTTCGCGGGGGGGCGGAATGAGCAGTTCTTC. Full variable domain (rest looked up from reference TRBV14 and TRBJ2-1): EAGVTQFPSHSVIEKGQTVTLRCDPISGHDNLYWYRRVMGKEIKFLLHFVKESKQDESGMPNNRFLAERTGGTYSTLKVQPAELEDSGVYFCASFAGGRNEQFFGPGTRLTVL.

The chain has TRBV7-9 and TRBJ2-3; 7 nucleotides match TRBD2. J gave up 2 bases and V 1 base, and 9 bases lay outside the gene matches. CDR3 length equals 17 residues. Germline assignment: CDR1 SEHNR and CDR2 FQNEAQ (reference sequence). The CDR3, as DNA: TGTGCCAGCAGCTTAGTTGTGCGCCTAGCGGACACAGATACGCAGTATTTT. Translation: CASSLVVRLADTDTQYF.

This rearrangement joins TRBV5-1 to TRBJ1-3; D is perhaps TRBD1 (5 bases). CDR1 SGHRS and CDR2 YFSETQ come from the germline V gene. V was clipped by 1 base and J by 3 bases, with 11 bases between them. This CDR3 comprises 15 residues. CDR3 residues: CASSLQGADGNTIYF. The CDR3 DNA is TGCGCCAGCAGCTTGCAAGGGGCTGATGGAAACACCATATATTTT.

This chain joins TRBV29-1 and TRBJ2-7; 8 nucleotides align to TRBD1. V lost 7 bases, J lost 0 bases, and 8 bases stayed unmatched. The CDR3 runs 14 residues. CDR1 is SQVTM, CDR2 ANQGSEA, per germline. As DNA, the CDR3 is TGCAGCGCCCGACAGGGGTCCTTCTCCTACGAGCAGTACTTC. Protein product: CSARQGSFSYEQYF.

This clonotype has a count of ten or more. The chain uses TRBV6-1 and TRBJ1-5; D gene uncertain. Trimming left V 5 bases short and J 0 bases short, with 5 bases between. This CDR3 has 13 amino acids. Germline CDR1 and CDR2: MNHNS and SASEGT. The CDR3 here is CASSTPSNQPQHF. The CDR3 DNA is TGTGCCAGCAGTACCCCTAGCAATCAGCCCCAGCATTTT.

This clonotype turned up a few times. J is TRBJ1-2 and V is TRBV29-1; D gene ambiguous. CDR1 and CDR2 from the germline V gene are SQVTM and ANQGSEA. V was cut by 3 bases and J by 7 bases, with 3 bases left in between. The CDR3 spans 9 residues. The CDR3 DNA reads as TGCAGCGTTGATGTTGGCTACACCTTC. Translating it yields CSVDVGYTF.

The genes are TRBV5-1 and TRBJ2-2; D gene uncertain. V was pared by 5 bases and J by 2 bases, with 10 bases between. Germline CDR1 is SGHRS and CDR2 is YFSETQ. The CDR3 contains 14 residues. The CDR3 spells CASRTGSNTGELFF. Here the CDR3 DNA reads TGCGCCAGCAGAACCGGGTCCAACACCGGGGAGCTGTTTTTT.

The chain combines TRBV15 with TRBJ2-1, with D tentatively TRBD2 (6 bases). Between the trimmed V and J ends, which lost 0 bases and 8 bases, there was a span of 20 bases. CDR3 length: 17 amino acids. CDR1 and CDR2 from the germline V gene are LNHNV and YYDKDF (reference sequence). The CDR3 region has the DNA TGTGCCACCAGCAGAGATCCTAGGACTACCTATGGCGATGAGCAGTTCTTC. Translating gives CATSRDPRTTYGDEQFF.

In its sample, this clonotype was seen once. The chain has TRBV11-2 and TRBJ2-7, with 7 bases lining up with TRBD1. The length of the CDR3 is 16 residues. In germline, CDR1 is SGHAT, CDR2 FQNNGV. J lost 0 bases, V lost 6 bases, and 11 bases had no gene match. For the CDR3, the DNA is TGTGCCAGCAGGGTGTCACTGGGACAGCCCTCCTACGAGCAGTACTTC. Translated, it gives CASRVSLGQPSYEQYF.

This rearrangement joins TRBV6-6 to TRBJ1-5; 9 nucleotides align to TRBD1. The V gene end was trimmed by 10 bases and the J gene end by 6 bases; junction bases not matched to a gene: 7. The CDR3 is 13 residues long. The germline CDR1 and CDR2 sequences are MNHNY and SVGAGI (reference sequence). The CDR3 spells CATDTGGSQPQHF. CDR3 DNA: TGTGCCACCGACACAGGGGGCAGTCAGCCCCAGCATTTT.

The chain recombines TRBV6-6 with TRBJ1-2; perhaps TRBD1 as D (6 bases). Between the trimmed V and J ends, which lost 6 bases and 5 bases, there was a span of 13 bases. Germline values: CDR1 MNHNY, CDR2 SVGAGI (reference sequence). This CDR3 has 13 residues. CDR3 DNA: TGTGCCAGCAGACCTACAGGGTTTTATGGCTACACCTTC. As protein: CASRPTGFYGYTF.

This clonotype was seen only a few times. The CDR3 sequence is CASSLTSAGYNEQFF. CDR3 in DNA: TGTGCCAGCAGTTTAACCAGCGCGGGCTACAATGAGCAGTTCTTC. This chain links TRBV12-3 or TRBV12-4 with TRBJ2-1; D is perhaps TRBD2 (5 bases). Deletions cut 2 bases from V and 3 bases from J, with 11 bases between. The CDR3 is 15 amino acids.

The chain carries TRBV4-1 and TRBJ2-5; D is unresolved. The CDR3 spans 13 residues. Looked up from germline, CDR1 is MGHRA and CDR2 is YSYEKL. The V end was cut by 2 bases, the J end by 6 bases, with 10 bases between. As DNA, the CDR3 is TGCGCCAGCAGCCAATTCGTCAGACAGACCCAGTACTTC. It codes for CASSQFVRQTQYF.

This clonotype was counted a few times. This rearrangement joins TRBV10-3 to TRBJ2-1; maybe TRBD2 (6 bases). The CDR3 is 14 amino acids. Per germline, CDR1 ENHRY and CDR2 SYGVKD. Trimming removed 5 bases from V and 5 bases from J, with 13 bases in between. CDR3: CAISWDSSDNEQFF. CDR3 sequence (DNA): TGTGCCATCAGTTGGGACTCAAGCGACAATGAGCAGTTCTTC.

This clonotype was found many times. It is likely a read error, because the conserved phenylalanine at the end of the CDR3 is missing. No DNA is shown, since the ends of the CDR3 on it are uncertain; the CDR3 is the one TCRdb lists. The CDR3 reads CASSFPESRV. The V and J genes are TRBV12-3 or TRBV12-4 and TRBJ1-2; TRBD1, the D gene given by the table, was not confirmed from the DNA. The CDR3 has 10 residues if both end residues are counted.

This clonotype was counted only a few times. The chain couples TRBV12-3 or TRBV12-4 to TRBJ1-3; D is unresolved. Trimming removed 3 bases at V and 6 bases at J, with 15 bases between. The CDR3 length is 15 residues. DNA for the CDR3: TGTGCCAGCAGTTTCCGACGGAGGAATCTAAACACCATATATTTT. As protein: CASSFRRRNLNTIYF.

The sample holds a few counts of this clonotype. The chain links TRBV14 to TRBJ2-1, with unresolved D. Germline V lookup: CDR1 SGHDN, CDR2 FVKESK. This CDR3 spans 13 amino acids. Trimming pared 8 bases from V and 4 bases from J, leaving 12 bases between. This CDR3 reads CASLPDAYNEQFF. Written as DNA, the CDR3 is TGTGCCAGCCTCCCGGACGCTTACAATGAGCAGTTCTTC.